This T cell receptor (beta chain) was documented in a study of T cells after posttransplantation cyclophosphamide. Study-wide findings and caveats: Recipient CMV seropositivity and CMV reactivation strongly tracked TRB clonality.

The sample holds many counts of this clone. As yet, its antigen is unknown. Germline V gene lookup returns CDR1 PRHDT and CDR2 FYEKMQ (reference sequence). Trimming shortened V by 2 bases and J by 3 bases, and 8 bases separated the two germline ends. The CDR3 runs 13 residues. Measured with immunoSEQ multiplex PCR; TCRdb has only the in-frame clones, and not every one. The sample presents fewer than 40,000 clones, none singletons. The sequence was obtained from a woman in her fifties or sixties in good health and a related stem cell transplant donor. The rearrangement links TRBV13 to TRBJ2-7; a possible D gene is TRBD1 (5 bases). The sample was PBMCs. CDR3 loop: CASSLRQNYEQYF. The CDR3 DNA reads TGTGCCAGCAGCTTAAGACAGAACTACGAGCAGTACTTC.